This T cell receptor (beta chain) originates from a study of shared clonotypes between healthy human individuals. General observations from the study: Generally, estimated richness proved larger in naive subsets than it did in memory subsets.

With respect to this clone: Its antigen is undetermined.

The CDR3 consists of 15 residues. V lost 0 bases, J lost 1 base, and 8 bases lay in between. The germline V gene has CDR1 SGHDT and CDR2 YYEEEE. TCRdb keeps only in-frame clones here, not all; method: immunoSEQ multiplex PCR. The sample lists some 1.5 million clones, around 98% occurring once. This TCR came from a man aged 25-45 years in good health. This sequence joins TRBV5-6 and TRBJ2-4; D not resolved. The sample was naive CD4+ T cells sorted from blood. Indicated subset: CD45RA+ positively selected. The CDR3 is CASSLAGWAKNIQYF. In nucleotides, the CDR3 is TGTGCCAGCAGCTTGGCCGGATGGGCCAAAAACATTCAGTACTTC.